Presented here are 32 T cell receptor beta chains from one specimen sequenced in a study of cytomegalovirus exposure and HLA in healthy donors (dated by TCRdb to 2017 to 2019). The protocol used for the library was the immunoSEQ multiplex PCR assay. The multiplex PCR relied on a mix of 60 forward primers for TCR Vbeta segments and 13 reverse primers for TCR Jbeta segments. TCRdb provides this immuneACCESS table in a form limited to in-frame rearrangements. Some clones are lacking; in checked studies, under half of them reflect an unresolved V gene, and why the rest are absent is not known. The sample yields 130,000 or so clones; approximately 80% were counted once. The ten largest clones capture about 1% of the sample. The specimen was PBMCs. The receptors come from a woman aged 55-70 years in good health and CMV-seronegative.

The J gene is TRBJ2-7, the V gene TRBV20-1, with D possibly TRBD2 on 5 matching bases. This CDR3 is 10 amino acids long. The V end was cut by 5 bases, the J end by 7 bases, with 9 bases between. Germline CDR1 reads DFQATT; CDR2 reads SNEGSKA (reference sequence). This CDR3 is CSAGSLEQYF. The CDR3 coding sequence is TGCAGTGCTGGGAGCCTAGAGCAGTACTTC.

With regard to this clone: Additional DNA sequences in this sample encode the identical CDR3. J is TRBJ2-7 and V is TRBV7-9, with TRBD1 identical over 8 bases. The V and J ends lost 2 bases and 3 bases, in that order; junction bases with no gene match: 6. The CDR3 loop spans 15 amino acids. In germline, CDR1 is SEHNR, CDR2 FQNEAQ (reference sequence). The CDR3 DNA sequence: TGTGCCAGCAGCTTAAAACCGGGACAGGACTACGAGCAGTACTTC. Amino acids: CASSLKPGQDYEQYF.

V usage is TRBV23-1 and J usage is TRBJ2-1, with D unresolved. TRBV23-1 is sorted into the ORF group, with uncertain function. Trimming shortened V by 2 bases and J by 7 bases, and 15 bases separated the two germline ends. The CDR3 is 15 residues long. In DNA form, the CDR3 reads TGCGCCAGCAGTCAACGACCCGTTCTACAGAATGAGCAGTTCTTC. Its protein product is CASSQRPVLQNEQFF.

The chain combines TRBV19 with TRBJ1-1; TRBD1 agrees at 10 bases. The CDR3 has 18 amino acids. Germline lookup yields CDR1 LNHDA and CDR2 SQIVND (reference sequence). The V segment lost 8 bases and the J segment 1 base; nucleotides outside the gene matches: 16. For the CDR3, the DNA is TGTGCCAGTTCCCCAGCCAACCCCGGGACAGGGGCGAACACTGAAGCTTTCTTT. Its translation is CASSPANPGTGANTEAFF.

The chain joins TRBV29-1 to TRBJ2-3; 9 bases align to TRBD2. Germline V gene data show CDR1 as SQVTM and CDR2 as ANQGSEA. J gave up 6 bases and V 0 bases, and 7 bases lay outside the gene matches. This CDR3 spans 15 amino acids. CDR3 residues: CSVEDRGRGPDTQYF. The DNA of the CDR3 is TGCAGCGTTGAAGATCGCGGGAGGGGGCCCGATACGCAGTATTTT.

J is TRBJ1-2 and V is TRBV2, with 8 bases aligning to TRBD1. The ends lost 7 bases at V and 8 bases at J; junction bases unmatched: 9. Germline V gene sequence: CDR1 SNHLY, CDR2 FYNNEI. The CDR3 spans 13 residues. The CDR3 DNA sequence: TGTGCCAGCAAGTGGCAGGGGGCAGGAGGCTACACCTTC. Amino acids: CASKWQGAGGYTF.

The CDR3 DNA reads as TGTGCCAGTACCGCCGCCTCAGGGTTCCGTAATCAGCCCCAGCATTTT. This translates into CASTAASGFRNQPQHF. The V and J genes are TRBV19 and TRBJ1-5; possible D gene TRBD1, 5 bases. The CDR3 length is 16 residues. Germline-derived CDR1 and CDR2 are LNHDA and SQIVND (reference sequence). V was trimmed by 7 bases and J by 4 bases, leaving 20 bases between them.

This clone was counted ten times or more. The chain is built from TRBV19 and TRBJ1-1, with 7 bases identical to TRBD1. The ends lost 6 bases at V and 0 bases at J; junction bases unmatched: 4. The CDR3 covers 14 residues. Germline-derived CDR1 and CDR2 are LNHDA and SQIVND (reference sequence). In nucleotides, the CDR3 is TGTGCCAGTAGACTAACAGGGGTGAACACTGAAGCTTTCTTT. It yields the protein CASRLTGVNTEAFF.

The chain employs TRBV6-1 and TRBJ2-1; 9 bases map to TRBD2. The V segment lost 8 bases and the J segment 5 bases; nucleotides outside the gene matches: 7. Germline V lookup: CDR1 MNHNS, CDR2 SASEGT. The CDR3 is 14 amino acids. CDR3 nucleotide sequence: TGTGCCAGCCACCGCCTAGCGGGAAACAATGAGCAGTTCTTC. It encodes CASHRLAGNNEQFF.

This clone was recorded once. CDR3 nucleotides: TGTGCCAGCACTCAGACGGCGGGGTATGGAAACACCATATATTTT. Its protein is CASTQTAGYGNTIYF. The gene calls are TRBV27 and TRBJ1-3; the D is unclear. The CDR3 length is 15 residues. Deletions cut 7 bases from V and 3 bases from J, with 16 bases between. Germline V gene data show CDR1 as MNHEY and CDR2 as SMNVEV (reference sequence).

Only one count was recorded for this clone. The chain has TRBV2 and TRBJ2-2, with D perhaps TRBD2 (5 bases). V lost 7 bases and J 3 bases, leaving 15 bases between the germline ends. The CDR3 has 15 amino acids. Germline values: CDR1 SNHLY, CDR2 FYNNEI. CDR3: CASKPTAGDTGELFF. In DNA, the CDR3 is TGTGCCAGCAAACCTACGGCCGGGGACACCGGGGAGCTGTTTTTT. Full variable domain (missing parts from reference TRBV2 and TRBJ2-2): EPEVTQTPSHQVTQMGQEVILRCVPISNHLYFYWYRQILGQKVEFLVSFYNNEISEKSEIFDDQFSVERPDGSNFTLKIRSTKLEDSAMYFCASKPTAGDTGELFFGEGSRLTVL.

This clone appeared a few times. CDR3 in DNA: TGTGCCAGCAGCTTAAGGGGGCCTGGAAACACCATATATTTT. Encoded protein: CASSLRGPGNTIYF. V usage is TRBV11-3 and J usage is TRBJ1-3, with 7 bases fitting TRBD1. V lost 2 bases to trimming and J lost 2 bases; unmatched junction nucleotides: 0. The CDR3 contains 14 residues. Germline V CDR1 and CDR2: SGHNT, YENEEA. Combining the CDR3 with reference TRBV11-3 and TRBJ1-3 gives the whole variable domain EAGVVQSPRYKIIEKKQPVAFWCNPISGHNTLYWYLQNLGQGPELLIRYENEEAVDDSQLPKDRFSAERLKGVDSTLKIQPAELGDSAVYLCASSLRGPGNTIYFGEGSWLTVV.

The chain carries TRBV28 and TRBJ2-5, with 10 nucleotides matching TRBD2. V trimming: 2 bases; J trimming: 7 bases; junction bases outside the gene matches: 4. CDR3 length: 14 amino acids. Germline V lookup: CDR1 MDHEN, CDR2 SYDVKM. The CDR3 reads CASSLGLAGGTQYF. In DNA, the CDR3 is TGTGCCAGCAGTTTAGGGTTAGCGGGGGGGACCCAGTACTTC. Together with reference TRBV28 and TRBJ2-5, the CDR3 gives the full variable domain: DVKVTQSSRYLVKRTGEKVFLECVQDMDHENMFWYRQDPGLGLRLIYFSYDVKMKEKGDIPEGYSVSREKKERFSLILESASTNQTSMYLCASSLGLAGGTQYFGPGTRLLVL.

This rearrangement joins TRBV5-6 to TRBJ1-6, with unresolved D. CDR3 length: 17 residues. Trimming cost V 1 base and J 0 bases, with 11 bases left between them. CDR1 and CDR2 from the germline V gene are SGHDT and YYEEEE. The chain's CDR3 is CASSLFTGSSYNSPLHF. The CDR3 region has the DNA TGTGCCAGCAGCTTGTTTACCGGGTCCTCCTATAATTCACCCCTCCACTTT.

In the case of this clone: Other DNA sequences in this sample translate to the same CDR3. The V gene is TRBV5-1, the J gene TRBJ2-7, with a possible D match to TRBD2 (6 bases). Trimming pared 7 bases from V and 0 bases from J, leaving 11 bases between. From germline, CDR1 is SGHRS and CDR2 YFSETQ. The CDR3 loop spans 13 amino acids. The CDR3 nucleotides read TGCGCCAGCCGGCGGGGTTCCTCCTACGAGCAGTACTTC. Translated: CASRRGSSYEQYF.

The chain carries TRBV2 and TRBJ2-7; no firm D call. Between the trimmed V and J ends, which lost 2 bases and 6 bases, there was a span of 17 bases. Per germline, CDR1 SNHLY and CDR2 FYNNEI. The CDR3 totals 15 residues. Here the CDR3 DNA reads TGTGCCAGCAGTGAACATGCTACCGCCCCCTCCGAGCAGTACTTC. Protein product: CASSEHATAPSEQYF.

This chain links TRBV7-3 with TRBJ2-1; maybe TRBD2 (5 bases). This CDR3 spans 14 amino acids. Trimming removed 3 bases from V and 0 bases from J, with 6 bases in between. Germline V CDR1 and CDR2: SGHTA, FQGTGA. The CDR3 bases are TGTGCCAGCAGCTTGGGGAGCTCCTACAATGAGCAGTTCTTC. Translated, it gives CASSLGSSYNEQFF.

This clone came up once. The V call is TRBV19, the J call TRBJ1-5; D possibly corresponds to TRBD1 (5 bases). Trimming removed 4 bases from V and 5 bases from J, with 9 bases in between. CDR1 LNHDA and CDR2 SQIVND come from the germline V gene (reference sequence). CDR3 length equals 13 residues. The CDR3 spells CASSKAGDQPQHF. CDR3 bases: TGTGCCAGTAGTAAGGCGGGGGATCAGCCCCAGCATTTT. Full variable domain (rest looked up from reference TRBV19 and TRBJ1-5): DGGITQSPKYLFRKEGQNVTLSCEQNLNHDAMYWYRQDPGQGLRLIYYSQIVNDFQKGDIAEGYSVSREKKESFPLTVTSAQKNPTAFYLCASSKAGDQPQHFGDGTRLSIL.

The rearrangement links TRBV19 to TRBJ2-3; D is ambiguous. The CDR3 length is 15 residues. Germline V gene lookup returns CDR1 LNHDA and CDR2 SQIVND (reference sequence). V was trimmed by 1 base and J by 3 bases, leaving 11 bases between them. The CDR3, as DNA: TGTGCCAGTAGTATAGGCCCCACCCGGACAGATACGCAGTATTTT. Its translation is CASSIGPTRTDTQYF.

The chain employs TRBV6-5 and TRBJ1-4; D may be TRBD1 (6 bases). V lost 6 bases and J lost 8, with 7 bases in between. From germline, CDR1 is MNHEY and CDR2 SVGAGI. The CDR3 extends over 11 amino acids. The CDR3 loop is CASSDREKLFF. CDR3 in DNA: TGTGCCAGCAGCGACAGGGAAAAACTGTTTTTT.

The chain joins TRBV7-9 to TRBJ2-3; D perhaps matches TRBD1 (6 bases). Per the germline V gene, CDR1 is SEHNR and CDR2 is FQNEAQ (reference sequence). V was cut by 5 bases and J by 0 bases, with 12 bases left in between. The CDR3 has 15 amino acids. In nucleotides, the CDR3 is TGTGCCAGCAGCCACGCTAGGGGGAGCACAGATACGCAGTATTTT. The encoded protein is CASSHARGSTDTQYF.

The table lists this clone with a count of one. CDR3 protein: CASSPRTGTNTEAFF. In nucleotides, the CDR3 is TGCGCCAGCAGTCCGCGGACAGGGACGAACACTGAAGCTTTCTTT. The chain uses TRBV23-1 and TRBJ1-1; 8 bases match TRBD1. TRBV23-1 is an open reading frame, and its role is uncertain. The CDR3 covers 15 residues. V lost 4 bases and J lost 1; bases outside the gene matches: 5.

The V and J genes are TRBV6-6 and TRBJ2-3; TRBD2 matches 11 bases. Germline trimming cut 10 bases from V and 2 bases from J; bases unmatched to any gene: 11. The CDR3 is 16 amino acids. Per germline, CDR1 MNHNY and CDR2 SVGAGI (reference sequence). This CDR3 reads CATLAGGHRNTDTQYF. The CDR3 DNA reads TGTGCCACCTTAGCGGGGGGGCATAGGAACACAGATACGCAGTATTTT.

V is TRBV27 and J is TRBJ2-1; TRBD1 aligns across 11 bases. J was trimmed by 4 bases and V by 2 bases; bases with no gene match: 1. The germline V gene has CDR1 MNHEY and CDR2 SMNVEV (reference sequence). This CDR3 region has 15 residues. CDR3 in DNA: TGTGCCAGCAGTTTAGGGACAGGGGGTTACAATGAGCAGTTCTTC. Translation: CASSLGTGGYNEQFF.

This chain connects TRBV5-1 to TRBJ1-4, with a possible D match to TRBD1 (5 bases). V dropped 0 bases and J dropped 5 bases, with 14 bases sitting between them. The CDR3 covers 16 residues. Germline loops: CDR1 SGHRS, CDR2 YFSETQ. The CDR3 here is CASSLESGVQNEKLFF. The CDR3 DNA reads as TGCGCCAGCAGCTTGGAGTCGGGGGTCCAGAATGAAAAACTGTTTTTT.

The chain has TRBV6-1 and TRBJ2-2, with 8 bases matching TRBD2. Germline CDR1 MNHNS, CDR2 SASEGT. V lost 3 bases and J lost 9; bases outside the gene matches: 9. This CDR3 comprises 15 residues. DNA for the CDR3: TGTGCCAGCAGTGAGCGGGCGGGGGGAACTAGGGAGCTGTTTTTT. Its protein product is CASSERAGGTRELFF.

Only one count was recorded for this clone. The V gene is TRBV19, the J gene TRBJ2-1; D remains unclear. The V gene lost 7 bases and the J gene lost 0 bases, with 10 bases spanning the gap. The CDR3 contains 14 residues. The V gene's germline CDR1 is LNHDA and CDR2 SQIVND (reference sequence). CDR3 residues: CASTDTGSYNEQFF. Written as DNA, the CDR3 is TGTGCCAGTACAGACACCGGCTCCTACAATGAGCAGTTCTTC.

The rearrangement links TRBV7-2 to TRBJ1-3; D remains ambiguous. Germline CDR1 and CDR2: SGHTA and FQGNSA. CDR3 length: 14 amino acids. The V end lost 5 bases, the J end lost 4 bases, and 12 bases lay between the germline ends. CDR3 sequence: CASSRGLGGNTIYF. Here the CDR3 DNA reads TGTGCCAGCAGCCGCGGGTTAGGCGGAAACACCATATATTTT.

The chain recombines TRBV5-4 with TRBJ1-2, with TRBD1 as a possible D gene (6 bases). V gave up 4 bases and J gave up 4 bases, with 14 bases separating them. The CDR3 runs to 14 residues. Germline V gives CDR1 SGHNT, CDR2 YYREEE (reference sequence). CDR3 DNA sequence: TGTGCCAGCAGCCCCGGACAGAACTTCTATGGCTACACCTTC. The encoded protein is CASSPGQNFYGYTF.

The rearrangement links TRBV6-6 to TRBJ2-3; 10 bases agree with TRBD1. CDR1 is MNHNY and CDR2 is SVGAGI in the germline V gene (reference sequence). V dropped 5 bases and J dropped 8; count of bases not matched to a gene: 1. The CDR3 sequence is 12 residues long. The CDR3 sequence: CASSGQGGTQYF. The CDR3 nucleotides are TGTGCCAGCAGTGGACAGGGGGGTACGCAGTATTTT.

This rearrangement joins TRBV5-1 to TRBJ1-1; 10 bases fit TRBD1. This CDR3 contains 14 residues. Germline V gene data show CDR1 as SGHRS and CDR2 as YFSETQ. J lost 5 bases, V lost 4 bases, and 5 bases had no gene match. The DNA for the CDR3 is TGCGCCAGCAGCACCGGACAGGGGGGGACTGAAGCTTTCTTT. This gives the protein CASSTGQGGTEAFF.

V and J are TRBV28 and TRBJ2-1; 11 bases agree with TRBD1. The CDR3 consists of 15 residues. Trimming removed 6 bases from V and 7 bases from J; junction bases left unmatched: 8. Germline loops: CDR1 MDHEN, CDR2 SYDVKM. CDR3 nucleotide sequence: TGTGCCAGCAGGCTACCGGGACAGGGGGGGAATGAGCAGTTCTTC. This encodes CASRLPGQGGNEQFF.